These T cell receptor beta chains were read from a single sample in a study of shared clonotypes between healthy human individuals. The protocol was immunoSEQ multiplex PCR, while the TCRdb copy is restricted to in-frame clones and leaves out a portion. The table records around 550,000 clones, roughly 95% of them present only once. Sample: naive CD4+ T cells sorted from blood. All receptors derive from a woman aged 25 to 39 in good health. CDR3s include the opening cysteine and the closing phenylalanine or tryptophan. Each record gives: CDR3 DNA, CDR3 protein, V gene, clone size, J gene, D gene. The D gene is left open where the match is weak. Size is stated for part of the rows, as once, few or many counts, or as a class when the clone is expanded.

TGTGCCAGTAGTATTTTTTTAGAGGAGACCCAGTACTTC | CASSIFLEETQYF | TRBV19 | . | TRBJ2-5 | .
TGTGCCAGCAGTTCCGGGGCTAAACTGTTTTTT | CASSSGAKLFF | TRBV28 | . | TRBJ1-4 | .
TGTGCCAGTAGTAAGGTTGAAGCAGGGCAAAACGAGCAGTACTTC | CASSKVEAGQNEQYF | TRBV19 | . | TRBJ2-7 | .
TGCGCCAGCAGCCTCCGTACTAGCGGGATAAACAATGAGCAGTTCTTC | CASSLRTSGINNEQFF | TRBV5-1 | . | TRBJ2-1 | TRBD2
TGCGCCAGCAGGGGTGAGGTGACAGACACTGAAGCTTTCTTT | CASRGEVTDTEAFF | TRBV10-2 | . | TRBJ1-1 | .
TGTGCCATCAGTGAGTTTTCAGGAAGAGGACAGCCCCAGCATTTT | CAISEFSGRGQPQHF | TRBV10-3 | . | TRBJ1-5 | .
TGTGCCAGCTCACCCCACCCGGGGGATGAGCAGTTCTTC | CASSPHPGDEQFF | TRBV18 | . | TRBJ2-1 | .
TGTGCCACCAGCAGGAACGCAGGAACTAGGTACACAGATACGCAGTATTTT | CATSRNAGTRYTDTQYF | TRBV15 | . | TRBJ2-3 | .
TGTGCCAGCAGTGAAACCGAAAGGGGACGCCTGAGGGGAAACACCATATATTTT | CASSETERGRLRGNTIYF | TRBV6-1 | . | TRBJ1-3 | .
TGTGCCAGCAGCTTCTGGACAGGGCGAACTTTAGGGAACACTGAAGCTTTCTTT | CASSFWTGRTLGNTEAFF | TRBV11-1 | . | TRBJ1-1 | TRBD1
TGCGCCAGCAGCTTGGGAGGGAGGACAGATACGCAGTATTTT | CASSLGGRTDTQYF | TRBV5-1 | . | TRBJ2-3 | .
TGTGCCAGCAGCCGTTCTAGCGGGAGGTCGGGGAATGAGCAGTTCTTC | CASSRSSGRSGNEQFF | TRBV11-2 | . | TRBJ2-1 | TRBD2
TGTGCCAGCAGCAGCCTTGGGGCCTACGAGCAGTACTTC | CASSSLGAYEQYF | TRBV27 | few | TRBJ2-7 | .
TGTGCCAGTAGTCAATGGACAGGAGACACTGAAGCTTTCTTT | CASSQWTGDTEAFF | TRBV19 | . | TRBJ1-1 | TRBD1
TGTGCCAGTAGTATGGGCAGGGGGGGCCATGGCTACACCTTC | CASSMGRGGHGYTF | TRBV19 | . | TRBJ1-2 | TRBD1
TGTGCCAGCAGTGAAGCTGGGCCCAATGAAAAACTGTTTTTT | CASSEAGPNEKLFF | TRBV6-1 | . | TRBJ1-4 | .
TGTGCCAGCAGCCCTCGGTTCCAACCAAAGGGAGACGAAAAACTGTTTTTT | CASSPRFQPKGDEKLFF | TRBV28 | . | TRBJ1-4 | .
TGTGCCAGTACCAGGGGTACTGGAAACACCATATATTTT | CASTRGTGNTIYF | TRBV19 | . | TRBJ1-3 | .
TGCGCCAGCACCCCCGGGGGAGAAGGGAACATTCAGTACTTC | CASTPGGEGNIQYF | TRBV5-1 | . | TRBJ2-4 | .
TGTGCCAGCTCACCACCGAGGTCTACGTCCCCAGTCGCTGGAAACACCATATATTTT | CASSPPRSTSPVAGNTIYF | TRBV18 | . | TRBJ1-3 | .
TGTGCCAGCAGCGCTCAGGGGATAGAAGGCTACACCTTC | CASSAQGIEGYTF | TRBV9 | once | TRBJ1-2 | .
TGTGCCAGCAGTTGGGACAGGGACAGGGAATGGGATGAGCAGTACTTC | CASSWDRDREWDEQYF | TRBV2 | . | TRBJ2-7 | TRBD1
TGTGCCAGCAGTCCTCCGTCCGGGGAGCTGTTTTTT | CASSPPSGELFF | TRBV28 | . | TRBJ2-2 | .
TGTGCCAGCTCACCACCGGCCCAAGAGACCCAGTACTTC | CASSPPAQETQYF | TRBV18 | . | TRBJ2-5 | .
TGTGCCAGCAGCTTAAGTATGGACCATCCTCAGTTCTTC | CASSLSMDHPQFF | TRBV7-7 | . | TRBJ2-1 | .
TGCGCCAGCAGCGGGGGAGCTAGCACAGATACGCAGTATTTT | CASSGGASTDTQYF | TRBV5-1 | . | TRBJ2-3 | .